Reported below is one T cell receptor (beta chain). The antigen is not known. This sample is part of a study of shared clonotypes between healthy human individuals. The donors, all of them Caucasian adults, lived in Nashville, Tennessee. Study-wide points: Depth was large, yet rarefaction showed that sorted-subset sequencing was incomplete. Some naive CD4 clonotypes, 4% to 6%, turned up in common across a few donors.

In the sorted-subset replicate PCRs, about 190 ng DNA, 25,000 to 30,000 T cell genomes, was used. This table comes from immunoSEQ multiplex PCR, and its TCRdb copy is limited to in-frame clones, with some not included. The sample carries some 2 million clones, 95% recorded once. Trimming pared 8 bases from V and 4 bases from J, leaving 9 bases between. The V gene's germline CDR1 is MDHEN and CDR2 SYDVKM. CDR3 length: 12 residues. The chain is built from TRBV28 and TRBJ1-5; D unclear. The sequence came from a man in his late teens or twenties in good health. Sample: naive CD4+ T cells sorted from blood. Subset given: CD45RA+ positively selected. CDR3 loop: CASLEGNQPQHF. CDR3 in DNA: TGTGCCAGCCTCGAGGGTAATCAGCCCCAGCATTTT.